This T cell receptor (beta chain) came from a study of blood T cell repertoires in COVID-19. Study in general: Acute and convalescent COVID-19 samples came from the United States, Italy and Spain. T cells, B-cell-depleted T cells, or PBMCs provided the cDNA or gDNA that served as material.

In the original processing: From reference gene primer amplification, estimates of nucleated cell counts were derived. Only in-frame clones appear in the TCRdb table, and some are missing; sequencing was by immunoSEQ multiplex PCR. V and J calls and clone size are copied from that table; D and trimming were computed from the DNA. The sample comprises fewer than 200,000 clones, 88% of which are singletons, and around 25% rests with the top ten. This CDR3 is 14 amino acids long. Germline V lookup: CDR1 SQVTM, CDR2 ANQGSEA. With V trimmed by 5 bases and J by 7 bases, 9 bases remained unmatched. Sequenced sample: peripheral blood. The V and J genes are TRBV29-1 and TRBJ2-1; 9 bases are shared with TRBD1. The TCR comes from a man aged 60 to 69 with acute or convalescent COVID-19. The CDR3 reads CSVNLGQGGNEQFF. The CDR3 DNA reads as TGCAGCGTTAATTTGGGACAGGGAGGGAATGAGCAGTTCTTC.